This TCR beta chain stems from a study of blood T cell repertoires in COVID-19. Turning to the study itself: Samples taken during acute and convalescent COVID-19 were collected in the United States, Italy and Spain.

For recovered donors of Cohort 3, there were two negative PCRs, clearance, or symptom resolution. The table lists this clone with a few counts. Original data processing: Amplification from reference gene primers served as the basis for estimated nucleated cell counts. Only in-frame clones appear in the TCRdb table, and some are missing; sequencing was by immunoSEQ multiplex PCR. V and J calls and clone size are copied from that table; D and trimming were computed from the DNA. Among some 100,000 clones, 80% to 90% were seen once, and the ten largest hold approximately 2.4%. Sequencing was performed on PBMCs or T cells enriched from blood (not recorded which). The receptor comes from a woman aged 50 to 60 who had recovered from COVID-19.

CDR3 residues: CASSFSGEKLFF. The CDR3 DNA is TGTGCCAGCAGTTTCAGTGGCGAAAAACTGTTTTTT. The chain carries TRBV28 and TRBJ1-4; D call uncertain. Trimming left V 3 bases short and J 8 bases short, with 7 bases between. Germline V gene sequence: CDR1 MDHEN, CDR2 SYDVKM. The CDR3 spans 12 residues.